One and the same sample provided the 30 T cell receptor beta chains below, sequenced in a study of shared clonotypes between healthy human individuals. Profiling relied on immunoSEQ multiplex PCR, and the TCRdb table lists in-frame clones only, not all of them. This sample has millions of clones; around 96% occur once, and the top ten carry approximately 1.2%. The naive CD8 population came from CD45RO-negative cells selected for CCR7, without terminally differentiated effector memory CD45RA+ cells. The specimen sequenced was naive CD8+ T cells sorted from blood. The receptor source for this set is a young man in good health.

This sequence joins TRBV25-1 and TRBJ2-7, with TRBD1 matching 8 bases. This CDR3 spans 14 amino acids. The ends lost 3 bases at V and 3 bases at J; junction bases unmatched: 4. Germline-derived CDR1 and CDR2 are MGHDK and SYGVNS. CDR3 in amino acids: CASSDGQGSYEQYF. The CDR3 DNA follows: TGTGCCAGCAGTGATGGACAGGGTAGCTACGAGCAGTACTTC.

On this clone itself: Other DNA sequences of this sample code for an identical CDR3. The chain recombines TRBV5-1 with TRBJ1-1; no clear D gene. V lost 0 bases and J lost 2, with 5 bases in between. The germline V gene encodes CDR1 SGHRS and CDR2 YFSETQ. The CDR3 is 13 residues long. This CDR3 reads CASSLVVNTEAFF. Here the CDR3 DNA reads TGCGCCAGCAGCTTGGTGGTTAACACTGAAGCTTTCTTT.

V gene TRBV19 combines with J gene TRBJ2-5; 8 bases agree with TRBD1. The V segment lost 7 bases and the J segment 4 bases; nucleotides outside the gene matches: 8. Germline values: CDR1 LNHDA, CDR2 SQIVND (reference sequence). This CDR3 has 14 amino acids. The chain's CDR3 is CASNHGQGGETQYF. Here the CDR3 DNA reads TGTGCCAGTAATCACGGACAGGGAGGAGAGACCCAGTACTTC.

The chain is built from TRBV7-9 and TRBJ1-2; D is undetermined. Germline CDR1 and CDR2: SEHNR and FQNEAQ (reference sequence). V dropped 2 bases and J dropped 8 bases, with 27 bases sitting between them. CDR3 length equals 18 residues. Here the CDR3 DNA reads TGTGCCAGCAGCTTATCCCCCTTGGGCGGCCACGACCCCGGGGGCTACACCTTC. Its protein product is CASSLSPLGGHDPGGYTF.

Details on this clone: The same CDR3 can be traced to other DNA sequences in this sample. This rearrangement joins TRBV5-6 to TRBJ2-5, with 12 bases identical to TRBD2. Looked up from germline, CDR1 is SGHDT and CDR2 is YYEEEE. With 0 bases clipped from V and 3 bases from J, the junction kept 0 bases outside the gene matches. CDR3 length: 15 residues. In nucleotides, the CDR3 is TGTGCCAGCAGCTTGGGACTAGCGGGAGAAGAGACCCAGTACTTC. Protein sequence: CASSLGLAGEETQYF.

V and J are TRBV28 and TRBJ2-7; 9 bases are a match to TRBD1. The CDR3 consists of 15 residues. Germline V gene data show CDR1 as MDHEN and CDR2 as SYDVKM. Trimming cost V 5 bases and J 0 bases; bases outside gene matches: 5. CDR3 region: CASSIGQGFSYEQYF. For the CDR3, the DNA is TGTGCCAGCAGTATCGGACAGGGGTTCTCCTACGAGCAGTACTTC.

This chain uses TRBV28 with TRBJ2-3; 8 bases match TRBD2. This CDR3 contains 16 residues. J lost 1 base, V lost 5 bases, and 8 bases had no gene match. CDR1 is MDHEN and CDR2 is SYDVKM in the germline V gene. In DNA, the CDR3 is TGTGCCAGCAGTGTAATCGGGGGGGTTGGCACAGATACGCAGTATTTT. This encodes CASSVIGGVGTDTQYF.

CDR3 DNA: TGTGCCAGCAGTATGAGAGGGCAGCAAGAGACCCAGTACTTC. This translates into CASSMRGQQETQYF. The gene calls are TRBV28 and TRBJ2-5; D possibly corresponds to TRBD2 (5 bases). CDR1 is MDHEN, CDR2 SYDVKM, per germline. This CDR3 spans 14 amino acids. The V end lost 5 bases, the J end lost 2 bases, and 12 bases lay between the germline ends.

The chain combines TRBV10-2 with TRBJ2-7; 10 nucleotides align to TRBD1. Germline-derived CDR1 and CDR2 are WSHSY and SAAADI. CDR3 length: 15 residues. V lost 4 bases and J lost 2; bases outside the gene matches: 5. The CDR3 loop is CASSAQDRGAYEQYF. CDR3 in DNA: TGCGCCAGCAGTGCCCAGGACAGGGGGGCCTACGAGCAGTACTTC.

The rearrangement links TRBV9 to TRBJ2-7, with 11 bases identical to TRBD2. Germline CDR1 reads SGDLS; CDR2 reads YYNGEE. The trim removed 2 bases at V and 4 bases at J, leaving 5 bases unmatched. This CDR3 region has 15 residues. The CDR3 is CASSVSGGAVYEQYF. CDR3 bases: TGTGCCAGCAGCGTTAGCGGGGGGGCCGTTTACGAGCAGTACTTC.

This chain connects TRBV6-5 to TRBJ1-1, with D possibly matching TRBD1 (6 bases). The germline gives CDR1 MNHEY, CDR2 SVGAGI. With 6 bases removed from V and 7 bases from J, the gap between germline ends came to 18 bases. The CDR3 covers 14 residues. CDR3 in amino acids: CASSQTDSLNEAFF. In DNA form, the CDR3 reads TGTGCCAGCAGCCAAACGGACAGCCTAAATGAAGCTTTCTTT.

The rearrangement uses TRBV27 and TRBJ2-6; D may be TRBD1 (5 bases). Deletions cut 6 bases from V and 0 bases from J, with 15 bases between. Germline V lookup: CDR1 MNHEY, CDR2 SMNVEV (reference sequence). The CDR3 has 17 amino acids. CDR3 in amino acids: CASRLQGPSSGANVLTF. The CDR3 nucleotides read TGTGCCAGCAGGCTTCAGGGTCCAAGCTCTGGGGCCAACGTCCTGACTTTC.

V and J are TRBV29-1 and TRBJ2-7; a possible D gene is TRBD1 (6 bases). V dropped 4 bases and J dropped 5 bases, with 21 bases sitting between them. Germline lookup yields CDR1 SQVTM and CDR2 ANQGSEA. The CDR3 is 15 residues long. The CDR3 sequence is CSVAMGAGGVHEQYF. The CDR3 coding sequence is TGCAGCGTTGCAATGGGGGCAGGTGGGGTCCACGAGCAGTACTTC.

The rearrangement links TRBV9 to TRBJ2-3, with D unclear. Between the trimmed V and J ends, which lost 0 bases and 6 bases, there was a span of 11 bases. CDR1 is SGDLS, CDR2 YYNGEE, per germline. CDR3 length equals 14 residues. This CDR3 reads CASSVVGPGDTQYF. The CDR3 bases are TGTGCCAGCAGCGTAGTGGGTCCTGGGGATACGCAGTATTTT. The full variable domain, with the rest looked up from reference TRBV9 and TRBJ2-3, is DSGVTQTPKHLITATGQRVTLRCSPRSGDLSVYWYQQSLDQGLQFLIQYYNGEERAKGNILERFSAQQFPDLHSELNLSSLELGDSALYFCASSVVGPGDTQYFGPGTRLTVL.

This chain joins TRBV5-6 and TRBJ1-1; D perhaps matches TRBD1 (5 bases). Germline V gene lookup returns CDR1 SGHDT and CDR2 YYEEEE. The CDR3 loop spans 12 amino acids. The ends were cut back, 4 bases at V and 5 bases at J, with 9 bases in the middle. The DNA for the CDR3 is TGTGCCAGCAGCATCGGACATACTGAAGCTTTCTTT. It translates to CASSIGHTEAFF.

The rearrangement uses TRBV28 and TRBJ2-7; D is unresolved. V was cut by 5 bases and J by 2 bases, with 13 bases left in between. CDR1 and CDR2 from the germline V gene are MDHEN and SYDVKM. CDR3 size: 14 residues. The CDR3 DNA is TGTGCCAGCAGTCCTAGACTCTCGACCTACGAGCAGTACTTC. Translation: CASSPRLSTYEQYF.

The V and J genes are TRBV11-3 and TRBJ1-6, with 10 nucleotides matching TRBD1. The V segment lost 1 base and the J segment 4 bases; nucleotides outside the gene matches: 7. Germline values: CDR1 SGHNT, CDR2 YENEEA. The CDR3 is made up of 18 amino acids. CDR3 sequence reads: CASSLVGQGLTYNSPLHF. CDR3 bases: TGTGCCAGCAGCTTAGTGGGACAGGGGCTCACTTATAATTCACCCCTCCACTTT.

CDR3 residues: CASSLAIGQAFSYEQYF. The CDR3 DNA reads as TGTGCCAGCAGCTTAGCGATTGGGCAGGCCTTCTCCTACGAGCAGTACTTC. The chain carries TRBV7-9 and TRBJ2-7; D is unclear. V lost 0 bases to trimming and J lost 0 bases, with 15 bases between them. Germline CDR1 SEHNR, CDR2 FQNEAQ (reference sequence). This CDR3 is 17 amino acids long.

CDR3 bases: TGTGCCTGGAGGACACTTTGGAACACTGAAGCTTTCTTT. Protein sequence: CAWRTLWNTEAFF. This chain connects TRBV30 to TRBJ1-1; D gene ambiguous. Per germline, CDR1 GTSNPN and CDR2 SVGIG (reference sequence). This CDR3 is built from 13 residues. Trimming stripped 3 bases from V and 1 base from J, with 9 bases between.

The chain is built from TRBV6-5 and TRBJ2-1, with D unclear. Germline CDR1 reads MNHEY; CDR2 reads SVGAGI. There are 15 residues in the CDR3. Trimming took off 6 bases at V and 5 bases at J, with 17 bases between the two ends. CDR3 DNA sequence: TGTGCCAGCAGCCAAACCGGGCCGGATGACAATGAGCAGTTCTTC. It yields the protein CASSQTGPDDNEQFF.

The chain recombines TRBV5-1 with TRBJ2-1, with D perhaps TRBD2 (5 bases). This CDR3 is built from 14 residues. V was shortened by 2 bases and J by 7 bases, with 13 bases between the two germline ends. Germline V gives CDR1 SGHRS, CDR2 YFSETQ. The CDR3 region has the DNA TGCGCCAGCAGCTTTTGGGCGAGGGCTAATGAGCAGTTCTTC. Its translation is CASSFWARANEQFF.

The genes are TRBV11-2 and TRBJ2-5; possible D gene TRBD1, 6 bases. This CDR3 is 14 amino acids long. Germline lookup yields CDR1 SGHAT and CDR2 FQNNGV. Deletions cut 5 bases from V and 4 bases from J, with 14 bases between. CDR3 residues: CASSPPTGLETQYF. CDR3 DNA: TGTGCCAGCAGCCCTCCGACAGGCCTAGAGACCCAGTACTTC.

This clone has a count of ten or more. The chain employs TRBV20-1 and TRBJ2-5; D gene ambiguous. This CDR3 region has 10 residues. The germline CDR1 and CDR2 sequences are DFQATT and SNEGSKA (reference sequence). The V gene lost 6 bases and the J gene lost 5 bases, with 7 bases spanning the gap. The CDR3 protein is CSAIMETQYF. The DNA for the CDR3 is TGCAGTGCCATCATGGAGACCCAGTACTTC.

This clone was counted once. The genes are TRBV11-2 and TRBJ2-7, with TRBD1 matching 9 bases. Trimming took 5 bases from V and 4 from J; bases not matched to a gene: 21. The CDR3 has 19 amino acids. The germline gives CDR1 SGHAT, CDR2 FQNNGV. The CDR3 is CASSPVPGQGPGSFYEQYF. Here the CDR3 DNA reads TGTGCCAGCAGCCCAGTCCCCGGACAGGGGCCCGGTTCTTTTTACGAGCAGTACTTC. Based on the CDR3 plus reference TRBV11-2 and TRBJ2-7, the full variable domain is EAGVAQSPRYKIIEKRQSVAFWCNPISGHATLYWYQQILGQGPKLLIQFQNNGVVDDSQLPKDRFSAERLKGVDSTLKIQPAKLEDSAVYLCASSPVPGQGPGSFYEQYFGPGTRLTVT.

The chain has TRBV19 and TRBJ2-7; a possible D gene is TRBD1 (6 bases). The CDR3 contains 13 residues. Germline V gene lookup returns CDR1 LNHDA and CDR2 SQIVND (reference sequence). V was pared by 5 bases and J by 5 bases, with 13 bases between. The CDR3 DNA sequence: TGTGCCAGTAGTGCAGGGGACGGCCACGAGCAGTACTTC. Its translation is CASSAGDGHEQYF.

This clone was detected only once. The chain is built from TRBV4-1 and TRBJ2-7; 10 bases line up with TRBD2. Trimming took 4 bases from V and 4 from J; bases not matched to a gene: 7. CDR3 length: 15 amino acids. Germline lookup yields CDR1 MGHRA and CDR2 YSYEKL. Here the CDR3 DNA reads TGCGCCAGCAGCCTAGGACTAGCGGTAGGGTACGAGCAGTACTTC. It codes for CASSLGLAVGYEQYF.

This sequence joins TRBV13 and TRBJ2-7; TRBD2 might be the D (5 bases). Trimming took 5 bases from V and 1 from J, leaving 12 bases between them. The germline V gene encodes CDR1 PRHDT and CDR2 FYEKMQ (reference sequence). The CDR3 loop spans 14 amino acids. Here the CDR3 DNA reads TGTGCCAGCAGCGGAGGAGACCGGTCCTACGAGCAGTACTTC. Amino acids: CASSGGDRSYEQYF.

This clone has just one count. The chain joins TRBV27 to TRBJ2-3, with D unclear. This CDR3 has 14 amino acids. Trimming took off 1 base at V and 4 bases at J, with 9 bases between the two ends. The germline CDR1 and CDR2 sequences are MNHEY and SMNVEV (reference sequence). CDR3 nucleotide sequence: TGTGCCAGCAGTTTATTTAGTTTCGCAGATACGCAGTATTTT. The encoded protein is CASSLFSFADTQYF.

The chain carries TRBV10-3 and TRBJ2-2; the D is unclear. CDR1 ENHRY and CDR2 SYGVKD come from the germline V gene. V lost 0 bases to trimming and J lost 7 bases, with 12 bases between them. The CDR3 runs 15 residues. For the CDR3, the DNA is TGTGCCATCAGTGAGTCGCTAGGGATTGGCGGGGAGCTGTTTTTT. Translating gives CAISESLGIGGELFF.

The chain combines TRBV13 with TRBJ2-1, with 8 bases identical to TRBD2. After removal of 1 base from V and 8 bases from J, the junction contained 7 bases not matched to a gene. The CDR3 has 15 amino acids. Germline CDR1 PRHDT, CDR2 FYEKMQ (reference sequence). CDR3 region: CASSLVAGGQDEQFF. CDR3 DNA sequence: TGTGCCAGCAGCTTAGTGGCGGGGGGCCAGGATGAGCAGTTCTTC.